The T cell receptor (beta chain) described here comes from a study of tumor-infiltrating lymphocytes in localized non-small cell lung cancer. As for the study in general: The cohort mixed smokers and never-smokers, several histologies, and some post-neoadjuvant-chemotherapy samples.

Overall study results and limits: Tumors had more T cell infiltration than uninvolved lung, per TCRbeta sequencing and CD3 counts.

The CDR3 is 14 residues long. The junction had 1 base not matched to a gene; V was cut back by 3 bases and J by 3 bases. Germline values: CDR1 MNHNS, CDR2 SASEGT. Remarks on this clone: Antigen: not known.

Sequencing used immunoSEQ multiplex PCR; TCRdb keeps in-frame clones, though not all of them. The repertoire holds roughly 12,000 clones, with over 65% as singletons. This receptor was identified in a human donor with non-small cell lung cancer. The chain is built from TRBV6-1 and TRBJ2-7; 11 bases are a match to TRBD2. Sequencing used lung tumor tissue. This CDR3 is CASSDTSGSYEQYF. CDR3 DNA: TGTGCCAGCAGTGATACTAGCGGGAGCTACGAGCAGTACTTC.